A single sample gave rise to the 9 T cell receptor beta chains below, sequenced in a study of T cell responses to AZD1222 COVID-19 vaccine (dated by TCRdb to the early 2020s). The library came from the immunoSEQ multiplex PCR assay. TCRdb mirrors the immuneACCESS table, restricted to in-frame sequences. Some clones are absent from its copies; in checked studies, under half trace to an unresolved V gene, and the reason for the others is unknown. The sample table lists over 95,000 clones, roughly 92% of them with a count of one. The top ten clones comprise over 9.5% of the sample. Reading the label with the study, this specimen's time point is: baseline before first vaccination. Sequenced here: peripheral blood, sampled on day 0 of AZD1222 vaccination. All receptors come from an adult in good health.

CDR3 in amino acids: CASSVPVEAFF. CDR3 sequence (DNA): TGTGCCAGCAGTGTTCCAGTTGAAGCTTTCTTT. This rearrangement joins TRBV2 to TRBJ1-1; D gene unclear. Trimming removed 4 bases at V and 7 bases at J, with 7 bases between. Germline loops: CDR1 SNHLY, CDR2 FYNNEI. The CDR3 runs to 11 residues.

The chain is built from TRBV7-9 and TRBJ1-2, with D perhaps matching TRBD1 (5 bases). Germline CDR1 and CDR2: SEHNR and FQNEAQ (reference sequence). The CDR3 loop spans 17 amino acids. Trimming cost V 1 base and J 4 bases, with 19 bases left between them. CDR3 region: CASSLEAWSGGAYGYTF. The CDR3 bases are TGTGCCAGCAGCTTAGAGGCGTGGTCAGGAGGGGCCTATGGCTACACCTTC. The full variable domain, with the rest looked up from reference TRBV7-9 and TRBJ1-2, is DTGVSQNPRHKITKRGQNVTFRCDPISEHNRLYWYRQTLGQGPEFLTYFQNEAQLEKSRLLSDRFSAERPKGSFSTLEIQRTEQGDSAMYLCASSLEAWSGGAYGYTFGSGTRLTVV.

The chain links TRBV7-2 to TRBJ1-1, with D unresolved. V lost 4 bases to trimming and J lost 6 bases, with 6 bases between them. There are 11 residues in the CDR3. Germline V gives CDR1 SGHTA, CDR2 FQGNSA. The CDR3 nucleotides read TGTGCCAGCAGCTCCCAGGCTGAAGCTTTCTTT. Encoded protein: CASSSQAEAFF.

The chain recombines TRBV30 with TRBJ1-4, with D unresolved. Germline-derived CDR1 and CDR2 are GTSNPN and SVGIG (reference sequence). Trimming shortened V by 2 bases and J by 8 bases, and 15 bases separated the two germline ends. The CDR3 has 14 residues. CDR3: CAWSIGPLGEKLFF. The DNA of the CDR3 is TGTGCCTGGAGTATTGGCCCGCTCGGGGAAAAACTGTTTTTT. Full variable domain (remainder filled in from reference TRBV30 and TRBJ1-4): SQTIHQWPATLVQPVGSPLSLECTVEGTSNPNLYWYRQAAGRGLQLLFYSVGIGQISSEVPQNLSASRPQDRQFILSSKKLLLSDSGFYLCAWSIGPLGEKLFFGSGTQLSVL.

The chain has TRBV29-1 and TRBJ1-2; D is uncertain. Trimming shortened V by 6 bases and J by 4 bases, and 12 bases separated the two germline ends. The CDR3 is 12 amino acids. CDR1 is SQVTM and CDR2 is ANQGSEA in the germline V gene. This CDR3 is CSVVVFSYGYTF. The CDR3 DNA sequence: TGCAGCGTAGTAGTGTTTAGCTATGGCTACACCTTC.

The rearrangement uses TRBV18 and TRBJ1-5; D gene uncertain. V dropped 6 bases and J dropped 7 bases, with 13 bases sitting between them. The CDR3 is made up of 13 amino acids. CDR1 and CDR2 from the germline V gene are KGHSH and LQKENI. CDR3 nucleotides: TGTGCCAGCTCCCCCACGCACGGCCAGCCCCAGCATTTT. It specifies CASSPTHGQPQHF.

The chain couples TRBV6-9 to TRBJ2-5; D is unclear. In germline, CDR1 is MNHGY, CDR2 SVAAGI. CDR3 size: 14 residues. V shed 1 base and J shed 3 bases, with 9 bases lying between them. The CDR3 sequence is CASSYFSAEETQYF. The DNA for the CDR3 is TGTGCCAGCAGTTATTTCTCGGCGGAAGAGACCCAGTACTTC.

V gene TRBV4-1 combines with J gene TRBJ2-7; D unclear. The CDR3 contains 19 residues. Germline V gives CDR1 MGHRA, CDR2 YSYEKL. Deletions cut 0 bases from V and 0 bases from J, with 21 bases between. The CDR3 here is CASSQEGQDGFLSSYEQYF. The CDR3 DNA reads as TGCGCCAGCAGCCAAGAAGGGCAGGACGGATTCCTGAGCTCCTACGAGCAGTACTTC.

The CDR3 coding sequence is TGTGCCAGTAGTATGTCTAGCGGGAGGAATGAGCAGTTCTTC. Translation: CASSMSSGRNEQFF. The chain has TRBV19 and TRBJ2-1, with 11 bases identical to TRBD2. The CDR3 has 14 amino acids. Per germline, CDR1 LNHDA and CDR2 SQIVND (reference sequence). J lost 7 bases, V lost 3 bases, and 2 bases had no gene match.